The 28 T cell receptor beta chains reported below all come from one sample, sequenced in a study of blood T cell repertoires in COVID-19. The data were produced by immunoSEQ multiplex PCR, yet TCRdb's version contains in-frame clones alone and is incomplete. The top ten hold more than 15% of the sample, which has about 110,000 clones, around four fifths seen once. The sample comprised peripheral blood. The receptor set was obtained from a woman aged 60-75 years with acute or convalescent COVID-19.

This sequence joins TRBV7-2 and TRBJ1-6, with D unclear. V was clipped by 1 base and J by 9 bases, with 13 bases between them. The CDR3 has 15 amino acids. CDR1 is SGHTA, CDR2 FQGNSA, per germline. Here the CDR3 DNA reads TGTGCCAGCAGCTTAGACAGCAGTACCTCTTCACCCCTCCACTTT. Translated: CASSLDSSTSSPLHF.

This clone turned up a few times. The rearrangement uses TRBV30 and TRBJ1-5; tentative D call: TRBD1 (6 bases). Trimming shortened V by 1 base and J by 5 bases, and 12 bases separated the two germline ends. CDR1 is GTSNPN and CDR2 is SVGIG in the germline V gene (reference sequence). The CDR3 contains 14 residues. The CDR3 coding sequence is TGTGCCTGGAGTGAGGGACAATTGGATCAGCCCCAGCATTTT. This sequence encodes CAWSEGQLDQPQHF. The whole variable domain, remainder taken from reference TRBV30 and TRBJ1-5, is SQTIHQWPATLVQPVGSPLSLECTVEGTSNPNLYWYRQAAGRGLQLLFYSVGIGQISSEVPQNLSASRPQDRQFILSSKKLLLSDSGFYLCAWSEGQLDQPQHFGDGTRLSIL.

CDR3 DNA sequence: TGTGCCAGCAGCATCTGGAACGGCAGGGAGGAGGGTAATGAAAAACTGTTTTTT. This sequence encodes CASSIWNGREEGNEKLFF. The chain carries TRBV12-1 and TRBJ1-4. TRBV12-1 is flagged as a pseudogene. The length of the CDR3 is 18 residues.

The chain recombines TRBV6-5 with TRBJ1-2; D unclear. V dropped 2 bases and J dropped 0 bases, with 7 bases sitting between them. This CDR3 is 14 amino acids long. Germline CDR1 and CDR2: MNHEY and SVGAGI. CDR3 sequence: CASSYADPNYGYTF. Written as DNA, the CDR3 is TGTGCCAGCAGTTACGCAGATCCTAACTATGGCTACACCTTC.

V and J are TRBV24-1 and TRBJ2-6; D possibly corresponds to TRBD1 (5 bases). Germline loops: CDR1 KGHDR, CDR2 SFDVKD. V was shortened by 6 bases and J by 0 bases, with 11 bases between the two germline ends. The CDR3 runs to 16 residues. The CDR3 here is CATSSNRLSGANVLTF. The CDR3 DNA reads as TGTGCCACCAGTTCTAACAGGCTCTCTGGGGCCAACGTCCTGACTTTC.

V and J are TRBV7-2 and TRBJ1-6, with D possibly TRBD1 on 5 matching bases. The germline V gene has CDR1 SGHTA and CDR2 FQGNSA. The length of the CDR3 is 18 residues. Trimming left V 1 base short and J 5 bases short, with 18 bases between. CDR3 in amino acids: CASSLDGAWTSDNSPLHF. The CDR3 nucleotides read TGTGCCAGCAGCTTAGATGGTGCCTGGACATCTGATAATTCACCCCTCCACTTT.

The chain recombines TRBV5-1 with TRBJ2-2; maybe TRBD2 (6 bases). Per the germline V gene, CDR1 is SGHRS and CDR2 is YFSETQ. Between the trimmed V and J ends, which lost 1 base and 5 bases, there was a span of 9 bases. The CDR3 is 14 residues long. The CDR3 is CASSLTAGTGELFF. CDR3 nucleotides: TGCGCCAGCAGCTTGACTGCGGGGACCGGGGAGCTGTTTTTT.

This clone appeared a few times. Here the CDR3 reads CASRRLSGTQYF. The CDR3 bases are TGTGCCAGCAGGCGACTAAGCGGGACCCAGTACTTC. The chain uses TRBV14 and TRBJ2-5; D may be TRBD2 (5 bases). Germline V gives CDR1 SGHDN, CDR2 FVKESK. CDR3 length equals 12 residues. V was shortened by 6 bases and J by 7 bases, with 12 bases between the two germline ends.

The rearrangement links TRBV7-9 to TRBJ1-2; TRBD1 matches at 10 bases. V shed 3 bases and J 5 bases; nucleotides not matched to a gene: 3. The CDR3 has 14 amino acids. Germline CDR1 and CDR2: SEHNR and FQNEAQ (reference sequence). The CDR3 here is CASSLGQGMYGYTF. In DNA form, the CDR3 reads TGTGCCAGCAGCTTGGGACAGGGGATGTATGGCTACACCTTC.

This clone was counted only a few times. The gene calls are TRBV9 and TRBJ1-6, with D possibly matching TRBD1 (5 bases). CDR1 and CDR2 from the germline V gene are SGDLS and YYNGEE. V was shortened by 5 bases and J by 5 bases, with 8 bases between the two germline ends. The CDR3 loop spans 13 amino acids. CDR3 amino acids: CASRQADNSPLHF. CDR3 coding DNA: TGTGCCAGCAGACAGGCAGATAATTCACCCCTCCACTTT.

This clone has only a few counts. This chain joins TRBV19 and TRBJ2-5; D is unresolved. Germline CDR1 and CDR2: LNHDA and SQIVND (reference sequence). V was shortened by 4 bases and J by 5 bases, with 11 bases between the two germline ends. The CDR3 is 13 amino acids. DNA for the CDR3: TGTGCCAGTAGTACCCAAACATGGGAGACCCAGTACTTC. Amino acids: CASSTQTWETQYF.

This chain joins TRBV6-5 and TRBJ2-7, with 11 bases that match TRBD1. Trimming cost V 6 bases and J 4 bases; bases outside gene matches: 5. Germline loops: CDR1 MNHEY, CDR2 SVGAGI. The CDR3 has 14 amino acids. The CDR3 protein is CASSPGQGGYEQYF. The CDR3 nucleotides are TGTGCCAGCAGCCCGGGACAGGGGGGATACGAGCAGTACTTC.

The CDR3 loop reads CASGPPGQGGTEAFF. For the CDR3, the DNA is TGTGCTAGTGGTCCTCCGGGACAGGGCGGCACTGAAGCTTTCTTT. The V call is TRBV12-5, the J call TRBJ1-1, with 9 bases that match TRBD1. In germline, CDR1 is LGHNT, CDR2 FRNRAP. Trimming cost V 5 bases and J 4 bases; bases outside gene matches: 8. This CDR3 is 15 amino acids long. The variable domain in full, with the rest retrieved from reference TRBV12-5 and TRBJ1-1, is DARVTQTPRHKVTEMGQEVTMRCQPILGHNTVFWYRQTMMQGLELLAYFRNRAPLDDSGMPKDRFSAEMPDATLATLKIQPSEPRDSAVYFCASGPPGQGGTEAFFGQGTRLTVV.

The chain carries TRBV9 and TRBJ2-3; 9 bases are shared with TRBD2. Germline V gives CDR1 SGDLS, CDR2 YYNGEE. The CDR3 is 16 residues long. V was clipped by 3 bases and J by 2 bases; unmatched bases: 7. The DNA for the CDR3 is TGTGCCAGCAGCGCAATGAGCGGGGGGACCACAGATACGCAGTATTTT. This codes for CASSAMSGGTTDTQYF.

In its sample, this clone was seen a few times. The J gene is TRBJ1-6, the V gene TRBV19; 8 bases line up with TRBD1. This CDR3 contains 16 residues. The germline CDR1 and CDR2 sequences are LNHDA and SQIVND (reference sequence). V dropped 5 bases and J dropped 5; count of bases not matched to a gene: 8. CDR3 amino acids: CASSPTTGVDNSPLHF. Here the CDR3 DNA reads TGTGCCAGTAGTCCGACGACAGGGGTGGATAATTCACCCCTCCACTTT.

The chain carries TRBV20-1 and TRBJ1-4, with 8 bases aligning to TRBD1. Germline CDR1 reads DFQATT; CDR2 reads SNEGSKA (reference sequence). The CDR3 extends over 11 amino acids. With 8 bases clipped from V and 8 bases from J, the junction kept 4 bases outside the gene matches. This chain's CDR3 is CSLTGGEKLFF. CDR3 DNA: TGCAGTCTAACAGGGGGGGAAAAACTGTTTTTT.

This sequence joins TRBV30 and TRBJ1-5; D remains ambiguous. The V gene's germline CDR1 is GTSNPN and CDR2 SVGIG (reference sequence). This CDR3 contains 14 residues. V was trimmed by 0 bases and J by 7 bases, leaving 13 bases between them. The CDR3: CAWSVRGVEQPQHF. CDR3 coding DNA: TGTGCCTGGAGTGTACGGGGAGTTGAGCAGCCCCAGCATTTT.

The chain recombines TRBV3-1 (or the pseudogene TRBV3-2) with TRBJ1-6, with D maybe TRBD1 (6 bases). The CDR3 runs 14 residues. The ends were cut back, 4 bases at V and 9 bases at J, with 13 bases in the middle. The germline CDR1 and CDR2 sequences are LGHDT and YNNKEL (reference sequence). This chain's CDR3 is CASSLAGQSSPLHF. The CDR3 nucleotides read TGTGCCAGCAGCCTAGCTGGACAGTCTTCACCCCTCCACTTT.

The chain carries TRBV7-3 and TRBJ1-1; possibly TRBD1 for D (6 bases). There are 13 residues in the CDR3. V lost 1 base and J lost 8, with 11 bases in between. Germline-derived CDR1 and CDR2 are SGHTA and FQGTGA. The CDR3 is CASSLSSQGEAFF. In nucleotides, the CDR3 is TGTGCCAGCAGCTTAAGTTCACAGGGCGAAGCTTTCTTT.

The chain recombines TRBV7-9 with TRBJ1-1; tentatively, D is TRBD1 (6 bases). CDR1 is SEHNR, CDR2 FQNEAQ, per germline (reference sequence). CDR3 length equals 12 residues. The V end was cut by 5 bases, the J end by 7 bases, with 11 bases between. The chain's CDR3 is CASSLGQSEAFF. CDR3 DNA: TGTGCCAGCAGCCTCGGACAGAGTGAAGCTTTCTTT.

Comments on this clone: The junction departs from the called germline gene at one end, perhaps through a read error. The sample carries other DNA sequences with the same CDR3. The rearrangement links TRBV3-1 (or the pseudogene TRBV3-2) to TRBJ1-5; D may be TRBD1 (6 bases). Per germline, CDR1 LGHDT and CDR2 YNNKEL (reference sequence). This CDR3 has 15 amino acids. The CDR3 sequence is CASSQGGGSNQPQHF. The CDR3 DNA reads as TGTGCCAGCAGTCAAGGGGGGGGTAGCAATCAGCCCCAGCATTTT.

The genes are TRBV7-2 and TRBJ1-1; TRBD1 aligns across 7 bases. The CDR3 contains 14 residues. The V and J ends lost 5 bases and 8 bases, in that order; junction bases with no gene match: 11. Germline CDR1 SGHTA, CDR2 FQGNSA. CDR3 DNA sequence: TGTGCCAGCAGCCTGGAGACAGGGTTGAGAGAAGCTTTCTTT. It yields the protein CASSLETGLREAFF.

The V gene is TRBV5-6, the J gene TRBJ1-1, with D possibly being TRBD1 (5 bases). CDR3 size: 13 residues. V dropped 2 bases and J dropped 3 bases, with 8 bases sitting between them. Per the germline V gene, CDR1 is SGHDT and CDR2 is YYEEEE. DNA for the CDR3: TGTGCCAGCAGCTTCGGGGGATACACTGAAGCTTTCTTT. This codes for CASSFGGYTEAFF.

V gene TRBV6-5 combines with J gene TRBJ1-1; D may be TRBD1 (6 bases). CDR1 and CDR2 from the germline V gene are MNHEY and SVGAGI. The CDR3 extends over 13 amino acids. Trimming took 7 bases from V and 6 from J, leaving 15 bases between them. The CDR3 DNA reads TGTGCCAGCAAGAGGGGACAAAGGCCTGAAGCTTTCTTT. This sequence encodes CASKRGQRPEAFF.

The gene calls are TRBV6-5 and TRBJ1-1; a weak D match, TRBD1 (5 bases). CDR1 MNHEY and CDR2 SVGAGI come from the germline V gene. CDR3 size: 13 residues. V dropped 4 bases and J dropped 1 base, with 7 bases sitting between them. The CDR3: CASSFGQNTEAFF. The CDR3 DNA sequence: TGTGCCAGCAGTTTTGGACAGAACACTGAAGCTTTCTTT.

This clone was counted once. V and J are TRBV6-6 and TRBJ1-1; 9 nucleotides align to TRBD1. This CDR3 is 13 amino acids long. CDR1 and CDR2 from the germline V gene are MNHNY and SVGAGI (reference sequence). V shed 5 bases and J 4 bases; nucleotides not matched to a gene: 2. CDR3 in amino acids: CASSDRGATEAFF. In DNA, the CDR3 is TGTGCCAGCAGTGACAGGGGGGCCACTGAAGCTTTCTTT.

The J gene is TRBJ1-5, the V gene TRBV2; D is possibly TRBD1 (5 bases). The CDR3 extends over 15 amino acids. Germline loops: CDR1 SNHLY, CDR2 FYNNEI. Trimming cost V 6 bases and J 4 bases, with 16 bases left between them. The CDR3 loop reads CASRSGGTSNQPQHF. CDR3 nucleotides: TGTGCCAGCAGGTCCGGGGGGACTAGTAATCAGCCCCAGCATTTT.

The chain uses TRBV6-5 and TRBJ1-2; perhaps TRBD1 as D (5 bases). The V end lost 5 bases, the J end lost 4 bases, and 8 bases lay between the germline ends. There are 12 residues in the CDR3. Germline lookup yields CDR1 MNHEY and CDR2 SVGAGI. As DNA, the CDR3 is TGTGCCAGCAGTCAGACAGCCTATGGCTACACCTTC. This codes for CASSQTAYGYTF.